This T cell receptor beta chain was retrieved from a study of T cell responses to AZD1222 COVID-19 vaccine. Trimming stripped 4 bases from V and 7 bases from J, with 9 bases between. Germline V gene lookup returns CDR1 SGDLS and CDR2 YYNGEE. The CDR3 sequence is 11 residues long. Sequencing was performed with immunoSEQ multiplex PCR; in TCRdb, only in-frame clones are kept and a portion is missing. The sample yields roughly 80,000 clones, roughly four fifths seen once. The V gene is TRBV9, the J gene TRBJ2-7; D is unclear. This receptor was taken from an adult in good health. The sequenced sample was peripheral blood, obtained on day 0 of AZD1222 vaccination. In DNA form, the CDR3 reads TGTGCCAGCAGCCCCCGAAAGGAGCAGTACTTC. It codes for CASSPRKEQYF.